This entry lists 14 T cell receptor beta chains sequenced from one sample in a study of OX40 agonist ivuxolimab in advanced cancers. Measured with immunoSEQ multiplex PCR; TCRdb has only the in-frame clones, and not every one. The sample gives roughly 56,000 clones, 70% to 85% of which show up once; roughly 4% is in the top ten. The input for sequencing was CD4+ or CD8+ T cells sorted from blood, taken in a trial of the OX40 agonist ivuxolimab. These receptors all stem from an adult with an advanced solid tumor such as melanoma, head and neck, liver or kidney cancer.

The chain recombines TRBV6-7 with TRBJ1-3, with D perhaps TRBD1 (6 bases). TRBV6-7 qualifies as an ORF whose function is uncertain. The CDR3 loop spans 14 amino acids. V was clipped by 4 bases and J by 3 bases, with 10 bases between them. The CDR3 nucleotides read TGTGCCAGCAGTTCCAGGGGCGGTGGAAACACCATATATTTT. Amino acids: CASSSRGGGNTIYF.

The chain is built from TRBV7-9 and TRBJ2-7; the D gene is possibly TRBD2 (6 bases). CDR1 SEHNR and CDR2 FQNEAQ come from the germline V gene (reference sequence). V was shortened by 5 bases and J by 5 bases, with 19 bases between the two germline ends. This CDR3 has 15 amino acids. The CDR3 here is CASSATGTALDEQYF. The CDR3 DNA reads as TGTGCCAGCAGCGCCACCGGGACTGCCCTCGACGAGCAGTACTTC.

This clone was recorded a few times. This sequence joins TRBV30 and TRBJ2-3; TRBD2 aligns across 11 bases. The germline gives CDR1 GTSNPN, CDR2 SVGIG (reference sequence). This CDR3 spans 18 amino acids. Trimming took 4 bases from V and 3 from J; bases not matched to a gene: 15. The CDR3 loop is CAWNPLGLAGGRTDTQYF. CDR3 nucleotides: TGTGCCTGGAACCCCTTAGGGCTAGCGGGAGGCCGGACAGATACGCAGTATTTT. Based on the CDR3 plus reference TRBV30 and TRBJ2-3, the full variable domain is SQTIHQWPATLVQPVGSPLSLECTVEGTSNPNLYWYRQAAGRGLQLLFYSVGIGQISSEVPQNLSASRPQDRQFILSSKKLLLSDSGFYLCAWNPLGLAGGRTDTQYFGPGTRLTVL.

This chain's CDR3 is CASSVKGQVSGNTIYF. In nucleotides, the CDR3 is TGTGCCAGCAGCGTTAAGGGGCAGGTGTCTGGAAACACCATATATTTT. The V call is TRBV9, the J call TRBJ1-3, with D possibly TRBD1 on 5 matching bases. This CDR3 region has 16 residues. With 2 bases removed from V and 1 base from J, the gap between germline ends came to 13 bases. Per the germline V gene, CDR1 is SGDLS and CDR2 is YYNGEE.

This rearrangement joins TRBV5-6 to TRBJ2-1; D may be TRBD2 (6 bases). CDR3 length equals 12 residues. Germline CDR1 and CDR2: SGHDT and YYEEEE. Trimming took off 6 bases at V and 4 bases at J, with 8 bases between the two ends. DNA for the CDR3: TGTGCCAGCACGGGGGATTACAATGAGCAGTTCTTC. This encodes CASTGDYNEQFF.

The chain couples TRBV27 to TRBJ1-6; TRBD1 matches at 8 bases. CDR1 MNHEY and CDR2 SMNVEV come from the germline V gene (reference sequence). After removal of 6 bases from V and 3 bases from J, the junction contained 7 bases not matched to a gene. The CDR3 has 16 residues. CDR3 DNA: TGTGCCAGCAGGAACAAGACAGGGGTCTATAATTCACCCCTCCACTTT. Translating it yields CASRNKTGVYNSPLHF.

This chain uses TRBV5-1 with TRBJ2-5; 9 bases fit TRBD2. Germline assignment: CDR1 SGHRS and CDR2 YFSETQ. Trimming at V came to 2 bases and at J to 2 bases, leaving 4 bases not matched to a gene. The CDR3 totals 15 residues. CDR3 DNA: TGCGCCAGCAGCTTAGGACTAGCGACGCAAGAGACCCAGTACTTC. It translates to CASSLGLATQETQYF.

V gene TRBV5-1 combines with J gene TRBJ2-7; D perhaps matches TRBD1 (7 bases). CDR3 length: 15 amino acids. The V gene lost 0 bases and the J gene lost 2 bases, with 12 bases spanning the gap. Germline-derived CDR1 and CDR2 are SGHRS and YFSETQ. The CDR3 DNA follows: TGCGCCAGCAGCTTGGGGCGGGGACAGACCTACGAGCAGTACTTC. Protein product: CASSLGRGQTYEQYF.

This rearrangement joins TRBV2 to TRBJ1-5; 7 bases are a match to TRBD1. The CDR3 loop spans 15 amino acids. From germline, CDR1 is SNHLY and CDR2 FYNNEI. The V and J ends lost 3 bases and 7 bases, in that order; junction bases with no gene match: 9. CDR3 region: CASSEEGGVSQPQHF. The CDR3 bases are TGTGCCAGCAGTGAGGAAGGGGGCGTAAGCCAGCCCCAGCATTTT. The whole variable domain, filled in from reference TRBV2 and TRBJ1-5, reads EPEVTQTPSHQVTQMGQEVILRCVPISNHLYFYWYRQILGQKVEFLVSFYNNEISEKSEIFDDQFSVERPDGSNFTLKIRSTKLEDSAMYFCASSEEGGVSQPQHFGDGTRLSIL.

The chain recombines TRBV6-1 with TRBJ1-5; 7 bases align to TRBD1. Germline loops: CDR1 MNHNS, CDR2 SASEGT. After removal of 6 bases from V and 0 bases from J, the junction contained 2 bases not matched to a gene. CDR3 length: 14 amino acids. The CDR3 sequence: CASRDRHSNQPQHF. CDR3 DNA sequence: TGTGCCAGCAGGGACAGGCATAGCAATCAGCCCCAGCATTTT.

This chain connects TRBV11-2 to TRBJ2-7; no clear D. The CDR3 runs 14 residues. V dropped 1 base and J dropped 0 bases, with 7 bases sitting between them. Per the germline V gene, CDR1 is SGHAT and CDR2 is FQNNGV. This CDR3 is CASSLGYSSYEQYF. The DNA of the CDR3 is TGTGCCAGCAGCTTAGGATACAGCTCCTACGAGCAGTACTTC. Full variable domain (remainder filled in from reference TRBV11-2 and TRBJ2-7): EAGVAQSPRYKIIEKRQSVAFWCNPISGHATLYWYQQILGQGPKLLIQFQNNGVVDDSQLPKDRFSAERLKGVDSTLKIQPAKLEDSAVYLCASSLGYSSYEQYFGPGTRLTVT.

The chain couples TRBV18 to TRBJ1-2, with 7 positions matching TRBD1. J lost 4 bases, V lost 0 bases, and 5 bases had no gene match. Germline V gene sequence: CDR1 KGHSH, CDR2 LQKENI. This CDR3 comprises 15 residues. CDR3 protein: CASSPPAGGGYGYTF. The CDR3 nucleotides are TGTGCCAGCTCACCACCGGCAGGGGGTGGCTATGGCTACACCTTC.

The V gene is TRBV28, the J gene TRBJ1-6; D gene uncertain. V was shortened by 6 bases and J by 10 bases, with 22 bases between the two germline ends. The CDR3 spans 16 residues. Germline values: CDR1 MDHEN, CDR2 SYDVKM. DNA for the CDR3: TGTGCCAGCAGCCTAACCAGGACGGGAGGGAACTCACCCCTCCACTTT. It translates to CASSLTRTGGNSPLHF.

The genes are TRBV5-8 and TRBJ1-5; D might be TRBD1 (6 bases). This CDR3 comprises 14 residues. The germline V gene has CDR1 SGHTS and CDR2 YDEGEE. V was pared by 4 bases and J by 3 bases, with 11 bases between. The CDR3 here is CASSVQGLNQPQHF. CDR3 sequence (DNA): TGTGCCAGCAGCGTACAGGGACTCAATCAGCCCCAGCATTTT.